The rows below give T cell receptor beta chains drawn from one sample of a study of T cell repertoires in cytomegalovirus infection. A single record per CDR3 protein comes from TCRdb applying MiXCR to the reads. This sample carries roughly 340,000 distinct CDR3 sequences, approximately 32% of them seen once, and the ten largest clones take 20%. Their recognized antigens are unknown. This specimen was cultured PBMCs, taken from culture after CMV antigen stimulation. The origin of the receptors is a human donor in good health (CMV status not recorded). Some clones in this sample may be carry-over from other donors' samples. The CDR3 runs from the conserved cysteine through the conserved F or W. Fields, in order: V gene, J gene, D gene, clone size, CDR3 protein, CDR3 DNA. A D gene is named only where the DNA matches it firmly. The size entry is marked missing in some rows and otherwise reads once, few, many or a size class.

>TRBV28|TRBJ2-7|-|-
CASSPYGEQYF
TGTGCCAGCAGTCCTTATGGGGAGCAGTACTTC
>TRBV4-2|TRBJ2-1|TRBD2|-
CASSLRTGTRGDNEQFF
TGTGCCAGCAGCCTTCGGACCGGGACTAGAGGGGACAATGAGCAGTTCTTC
>TRBV20-1|TRBJ2-3|TRBD1|-
CSARDGTGPTDTQYF
TGCAGTGCTAGAGATGGGACAGGGCCCACAGATACGCAGTATTTT
>TRBV6-1|TRBJ2-5|TRBD2|-
CASSPHGGAPQETQYF
TGTGCCAGCAGTCCGCACGGGGGGGCACCGCAAGAGACCCAGTACTTC
>TRBV20-1|TRBJ2-5|TRBD2|-
CSALWTSGRKETQYF
TGCAGTGCTTTGTGGACTAGCGGGAGGAAAGAGACCCAGTACTTC
>TRBV4-1|TRBJ1-1|-|-
CASSHVNTEAFF
TGCGCCAGCAGCCATGTGAACACTGAAGCTTTCTTT
>TRBV27|TRBJ2-7|-|-
CASSQSLALPRDEQYF
TGTGCCAGCAGTCAGAGTCTAGCGCTACCGAGAGACGAGCAGTACTTC
>TRBV11-2|TRBJ1-1|-|-
CASSLDPAGVAAFF
TGTGCCAGCAGCTTAGATCCCGCGGGGGTGGCAGCTTTCTTT
>TRBV7-6|TRBJ2-7|-|-
CASSFRDSGKF
TGTGCCAGCAGCTTCCGGGACTCGGGGAAGTTC
>TRBV7-9|TRBJ1-2|-|-
CASSLVGAGEYGYTF
TGTGCCAGCAGCTTAGTCGGGGCAGGGGAGTACGGCTACACCTTC
>TRBV20-1|TRBJ1-2|TRBD1|-
CSADKYRTGGENYGYTF
TGCAGTGCTGACAAATATAGGACAGGGGGCGAGAACTATGGCTACACCTTC
>TRBV7-9|TRBJ1-6|TRBD1|-
CASSLDEGQGRSPLHF
TGTGCCAGCAGCTTAGATGAGGGACAGGGGCGTTCACCCCTCCACTTT
>TRBV5-4|TRBJ1-1|-|few
CASRDRDRVEAFF
TGTGCCAGCCGGGACCGCGACAGAGTGGAAGCTTTCTTT
>TRBV5-1|TRBJ1-5|TRBD1|-
CASSFDGAGGQPQHF
TGCGCCAGCAGCTTCGACGGCGCAGGGGGTCAGCCCCAGCATTTT
>TRBV5-6|TRBJ1-1|TRBD1|many
CASSFWTGSNTEAFF
TGTGCCAGCAGTTTTTGGACAGGTTCGAACACTGAAGCTTTCTTT
>TRBV5-1|TRBJ1-4|-|-
CASQFVGGEEKLFF
TGCGCCAGCCAATTTGTGGGGGGGGAAGAAAAACTGTTTTTT
>TRBV18|TRBJ1-6|-|-
CASSPLKRQDHNSPLHF
TGTGCCAGCTCACCACTCAAACGACAGGATCATAATTCACCCCTCCACTTT
>TRBV2|TRBJ1-2|-|-
CASSVKEFYGYTF
TGTGCCAGCAGTGTAAAAGAGTTTTATGGCTACACCTTC
>TRBV27|TRBJ2-1|TRBD2|-
CASSLSTSGREQFF
TGTGCCAGCAGTTTATCGACTAGCGGGCGCGAGCAGTTCTTC
>TRBV7-9|TRBJ2-3|TRBD2|few
CASSLGSGSSKDTQYF
TGTGCCAGCAGCTTAGGTAGCGGGAGTAGCAAAGATACGCAGTATTTT
>TRBV12-3/TRBV12-4|TRBJ1-4|-|-
CASSLESREKLFF
TGTGCCAGCAGTTTAGAATCTAGAGAAAAACTGTTTTTT
>TRBV7-6|TRBJ2-5|-|-
CASSLGTPHRVKEETQYF
TGTGCCAGCAGCTTAGGGACCCCCCACAGGGTAAAAGAAGAGACCCAGTACTTC
>TRBV7-9|TRBJ2-5|TRBD2|few
CASTLSGRVEETQYF
TGTGCCAGCACCTTAAGCGGGAGAGTCGAAGAGACCCAGTACTTC
>TRBV5-4|TRBJ2-1|-|-
CASSRDRQAQFF
TGTGCCAGCAGCCGGGACCGCCAGGCGCAGTTCTTC
>TRBV24-1|TRBJ2-3|TRBD2|-
CATSDPSLAGGTNTQYF
TGTGCCACCAGTGACCCCTCACTAGCGGGAGGGACGAATACGCAGTATTTT
>TRBV19|TRBJ1-2|-|-
CASSPPEGFLYGYTF
TGTGCCAGTAGTCCCCCAGAGGGGTTCCTATATGGCTACACCTTC
>TRBV28|TRBJ2-1|TRBD1|few
CASSPTDRGDNEQFF
TGTGCCAGCAGTCCCACGGACAGGGGGGACAATGAGCAGTTCTTC
>TRBV28|TRBJ2-1|-|-
CASTPQWTRYNEQFF
TGTGCCAGCACCCCCCAATGGACAAGGTACAATGAGCAGTTCTTC
>TRBV10-3|TRBJ2-3|TRBD2|-
CASQRLAGGSDTQYF
TGTGCCTCTCAGCGGCTAGCGGGAGGGTCAGATACGCAGTATTTT
>TRBV6-5|TRBJ1-1|-|-
CASSYPHQANFEAFF
TGTGCCAGCAGTTACCCACACCAGGCAAACTTTGAAGCTTTCTTT
>TRBV20-1|TRBJ1-2|-|-
CSLRDKGHYGYTF
TGCAGTTTACGGGACAAGGGACACTATGGCTACACCTTC
>TRBV28|TRBJ2-7|TRBD2|-
CASSLTSGNYEQYF
TGTGCCAGCAGTTTGACTAGCGGAAACTACGAGCAGTACTTC
>TRBV7-2|TRBJ1-4|TRBD1|-
CASSLETGGSTRQKLFF
TGTGCCAGCAGCTTAGAGACAGGGGGAAGTACGAGGCAAAAACTGTTTTTT
>TRBV4-2|TRBJ2-1|-|many
CASSQEQGGAAYNEQFF
TGTGCCAGCAGCCAAGAACAAGGGGGGGCGGCTTACAATGAGCAGTTCTTC
>TRBV11-3|TRBJ2-1|TRBD1|-
CASSLGTGTGGYNEQFF
TGTGCCAGCAGCTTAGGAACCGGGACAGGGGGTTACAATGAGCAGTTCTTC
>TRBV19|TRBJ2-5|-|-
CASSPNVETQYF
TGTGCCAGTAGTCCCAATGTGGAGACCCAGTACTTC
>TRBV7-2|TRBJ1-4|-|few
CASRNSLEGPNEKLFF
TGTGCCAGCAGAAATAGTTTGGAGGGCCCTAACGAAAAACTGTTTTTT
>TRBV28|TRBJ1-5|TRBD1|few
CASIPSIPGGLSNQPQHF
TGTGCCAGCATCCCCTCAATACCAGGGGGCCTTAGCAATCAGCCCCAGCATTTT
>TRBV5-6|TRBJ1-2|TRBD1|few
CASSFDTGAANYGYTF
TGTGCCAGCAGCTTTGATACAGGGGCAGCTAACTATGGCTACACCTTC
>TRBV20-1|TRBJ2-7|TRBD1|once
CSARQTGAARYEQYF
TGCAGTGCTAGACAGACAGGGGCTGCGCGCTACGAGCAGTACTTC
>TRBV25-1|TRBJ1-2|TRBD1|-
CASSERMGQGANYGYTF
TGTGCCAGCAGTGAAAGGATGGGACAGGGGGCTAACTATGGCTACACCTTC
>TRBV20-1|TRBJ1-1|-|-
CSARGAQKLNTEAFF
TGCAGTGCACGCGGGGCTCAAAAGTTGAACACTGAAGCTTTCTTT
>TRBV4-2|TRBJ1-1|-|-
CASSQDPLIGENTEAFF
TGTGCCAGCAGCCAAGATCCCCTAATTGGGGAGAACACTGAAGCTTTCTTT
>TRBV30|TRBJ1-1|-|-
CAWSLTRLNTEAFF
TGTGCCTGGAGCTTAACACGGTTGAACACTGAAGCTTTCTTT
>TRBV11-2|TRBJ2-3|TRBD2|few
CASSPTSRETDTQYF
TGTGCCAGCAGCCCGACTAGCAGAGAGACAGATACGCAGTATTTT
>TRBV12-3/TRBV12-4|TRBJ2-5|-|once
CASSLGVGWTQYF
TGTGCCAGCAGCCTAGGGGTAGGGTGGACCCAGTACTTC
>TRBV27|TRBJ2-1|-|few
CASGRPLKSLSYNEQFF
TGTGCCAGCGGCAGGCCACTGAAATCTTTGTCCTACAATGAGCAGTTCTTC
>TRBV7-2|TRBJ1-1|-|-
CASSFLERFRAEAFF
TGTGCCAGCAGCTTTCTCGAGAGATTTAGAGCTGAAGCTTTCTTT
>TRBV6-1|TRBJ1-2|-|-
CASSPGDGSYGYTF
TGTGCCAGCAGTCCCGGGGACGGCTCTTATGGCTACACCTTC
>TRBV7-3|TRBJ1-2|-|-
CASSLMGGGVYGYTF
TGTGCCAGCAGCTTAATGGGGGGAGGAGTCTATGGCTACACCTTC
>TRBV2|TRBJ2-3|TRBD2|-
CASSSGGETDTQYF
TGTGCCAGCAGCAGCGGGGGGGAAACAGATACGCAGTATTTT
>TRBV29-1|TRBJ2-6|-|-
CSVGAPQDSGANVLTF
TGCAGCGTTGGGGCCCCCCAGGACTCTGGGGCCAACGTCCTGACTTTC
>TRBV19|TRBJ2-7|TRBD1|-
CASSMGRTQGDEQYF
TGTGCCAGTAGTATGGGGAGGACACAGGGGGACGAGCAGTACTTC
>TRBV9|TRBJ2-1|-|few
CASSFTAISSYNEQFF
TGTGCCAGCAGCTTCACGGCGATAAGCTCCTACAATGAGCAGTTCTTC
>TRBV19|TRBJ1-5|-|-
CASSPREGPQHF
TGTGCCAGTAGTCCCCGTGAGGGGCCCCAGCATTTT
>TRBV4-2|TRBJ2-7|-|-
CASSQEGRVSPSREQYF
TGTGCCAGCAGCCAAGAAGGAAGAGTGTCCCCCTCCCGCGAGCAGTACTTC
>TRBV5-6|TRBJ2-1|-|-
CASSLFRGFYNEQFF
TGTGCCAGCAGCTTGTTTCGGGGGTTCTACAATGAGCAGTTCTTC
>TRBV7-3|TRBJ2-1|-|few
CASSPWSRGAAVDEQFF
TGTGCCAGCAGCCCCTGGAGTCGGGGGGCGGCAGTTGATGAGCAGTTCTTC
>TRBV20-1|TRBJ2-2|-|-
CSASGVNTGELFF
TGCAGTGCCTCAGGGGTCAACACCGGGGAGCTGTTTTTT
>TRBV7-2|TRBJ2-5|-|few
CASSTETQYF
TGTGCCAGCAGCACAGAGACCCAGTACTTC